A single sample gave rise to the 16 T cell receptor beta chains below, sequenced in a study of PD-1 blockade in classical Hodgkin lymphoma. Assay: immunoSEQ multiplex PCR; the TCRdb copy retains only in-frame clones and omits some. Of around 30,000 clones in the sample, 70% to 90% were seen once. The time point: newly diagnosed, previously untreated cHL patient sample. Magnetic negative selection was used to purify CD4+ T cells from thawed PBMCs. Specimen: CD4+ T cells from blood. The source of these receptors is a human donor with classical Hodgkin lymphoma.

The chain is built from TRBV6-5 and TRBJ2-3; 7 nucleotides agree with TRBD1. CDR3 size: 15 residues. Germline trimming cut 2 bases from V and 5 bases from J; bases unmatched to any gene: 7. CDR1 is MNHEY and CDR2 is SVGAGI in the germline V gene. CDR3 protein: CASSYGDSAGDTQYF. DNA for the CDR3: TGTGCCAGCAGTTACGGGGACAGTGCCGGAGATACGCAGTATTTT.

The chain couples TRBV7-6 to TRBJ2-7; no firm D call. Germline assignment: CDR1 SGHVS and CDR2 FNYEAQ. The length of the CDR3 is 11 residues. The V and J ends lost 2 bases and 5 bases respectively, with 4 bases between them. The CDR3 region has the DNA TGTGCCAGCAGCTTATATGACGAGCAGTACTTC. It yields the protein CASSLYDEQYF. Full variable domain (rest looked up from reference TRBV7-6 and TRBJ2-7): GAGVSQSPRYKVTKRGQDVALRCDPISGHVSLYWYRQALGQGPEFLTYFNYEAQQDKSGLPNDRFSAERPEGSISTLTIQRTEQRDSAMYRCASSLYDEQYFGPGTRLTVT.

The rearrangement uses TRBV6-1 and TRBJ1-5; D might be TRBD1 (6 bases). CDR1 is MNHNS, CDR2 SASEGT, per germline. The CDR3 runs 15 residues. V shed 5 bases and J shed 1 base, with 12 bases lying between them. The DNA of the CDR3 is TGTGCCAGCAGTAAAGGACAGACAAGCAATCAGCCCCAGCATTTT. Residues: CASSKGQTSNQPQHF.

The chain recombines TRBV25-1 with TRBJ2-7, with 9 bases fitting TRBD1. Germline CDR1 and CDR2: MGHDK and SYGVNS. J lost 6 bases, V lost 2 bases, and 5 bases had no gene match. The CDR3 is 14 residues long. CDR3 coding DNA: TGTGCCAGCAGTGAAACAGGGGGCCCAGTCGAGCAGTACTTC. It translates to CASSETGGPVEQYF.

CDR3 bases: TGTGCCAGCAGCTTAGACTCATCCGAGCAGTACTTC. It translates to CASSLDSSEQYF. V gene TRBV11-3 combines with J gene TRBJ2-7; D not resolved. V was shortened by 0 bases and J by 6 bases, with 6 bases between the two germline ends. Germline V CDR1 and CDR2: SGHNT, YENEEA. The CDR3 is made up of 12 amino acids.

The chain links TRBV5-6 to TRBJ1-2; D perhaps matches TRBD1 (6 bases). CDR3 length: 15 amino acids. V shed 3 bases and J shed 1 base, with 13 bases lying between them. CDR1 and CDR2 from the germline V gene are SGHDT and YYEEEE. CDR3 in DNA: TGTGCCAGCAGCTCGGGACAAGGTCTTAACTATGGCTACACCTTC. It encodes CASSSGQGLNYGYTF.

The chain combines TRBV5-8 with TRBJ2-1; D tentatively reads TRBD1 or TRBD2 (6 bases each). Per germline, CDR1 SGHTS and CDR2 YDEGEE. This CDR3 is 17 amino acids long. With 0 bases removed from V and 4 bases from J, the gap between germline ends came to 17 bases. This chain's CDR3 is CASSLAWGADLYNEQFF. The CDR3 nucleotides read TGTGCCAGCAGCTTGGCTTGGGGGGCCGACCTTTACAATGAGCAGTTCTTC. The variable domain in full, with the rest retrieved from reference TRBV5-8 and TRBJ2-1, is EAGVTQSPTHLIKTRGQQATLRCSPISGHTSVYWYQQALGLGLQFLLWYDEGEERNRGNFPPRFSGRQFPNYSSELNVNALELEDSALYLCASSLAWGADLYNEQFFGPGTRLTVL.

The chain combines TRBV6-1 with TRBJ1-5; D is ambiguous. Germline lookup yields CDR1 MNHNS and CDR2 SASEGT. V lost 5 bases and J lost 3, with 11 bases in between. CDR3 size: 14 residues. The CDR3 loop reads CASSLSGDNQPQHF. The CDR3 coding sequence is TGTGCCAGCAGTCTGTCCGGTGACAATCAGCCCCAGCATTTT.

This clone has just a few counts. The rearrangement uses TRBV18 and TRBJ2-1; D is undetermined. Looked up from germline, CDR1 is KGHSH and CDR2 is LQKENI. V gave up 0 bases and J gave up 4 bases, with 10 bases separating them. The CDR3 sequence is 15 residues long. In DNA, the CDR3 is TGTGCCAGCTCACCACCGAGTCGGCTTTACAATGAGCAGTTCTTC. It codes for CASSPPSRLYNEQFF.

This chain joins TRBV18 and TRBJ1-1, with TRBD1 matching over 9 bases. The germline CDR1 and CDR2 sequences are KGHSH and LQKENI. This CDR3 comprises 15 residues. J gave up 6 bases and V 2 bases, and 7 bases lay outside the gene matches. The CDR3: CASSPDGTGISEAFF. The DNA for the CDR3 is TGTGCCAGCTCACCAGATGGGACAGGGATTTCTGAAGCTTTCTTT.

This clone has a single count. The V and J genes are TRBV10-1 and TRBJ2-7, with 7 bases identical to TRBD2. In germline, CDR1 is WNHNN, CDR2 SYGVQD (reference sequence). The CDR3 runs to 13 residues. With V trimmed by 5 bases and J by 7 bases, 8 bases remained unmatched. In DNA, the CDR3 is TGCGCCAGCAGTAGGAGCGGGAATGAGGAGCAGTACTTC. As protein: CASSRSGNEEQYF.

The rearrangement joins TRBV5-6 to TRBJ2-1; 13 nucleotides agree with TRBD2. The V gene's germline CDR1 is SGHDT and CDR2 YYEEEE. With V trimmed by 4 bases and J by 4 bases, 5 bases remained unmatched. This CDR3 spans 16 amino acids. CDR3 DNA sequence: TGTGCCAGCAGCCGGAGACTAGCGGGAGGTTACAATGAGCAGTTCTTC. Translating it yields CASSRRLAGGYNEQFF.

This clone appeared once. The CDR3 DNA is TGTGCCAGCTCTCCAACAGAGACCGGGGAGCTGTTTTTT. Its translation: CASSPTETGELFF. The chain couples TRBV18 to TRBJ2-2; no definite D call. CDR3 length: 13 residues. Trimming stripped 6 bases from V and 5 bases from J, with 10 bases between. CDR1 and CDR2 from the germline V gene are KGHSH and LQKENI. The full variable domain, completed using reference TRBV18 and TRBJ2-2, is NAGVMQNPRHLVRRRGQEARLRCSPMKGHSHVYWYRQLPEEGLKFMVYLQKENIIDESGMPKERFSAEFPKEGPSILRIQQVVRGDSAAYFCASSPTETGELFFGEGSRLTVL.

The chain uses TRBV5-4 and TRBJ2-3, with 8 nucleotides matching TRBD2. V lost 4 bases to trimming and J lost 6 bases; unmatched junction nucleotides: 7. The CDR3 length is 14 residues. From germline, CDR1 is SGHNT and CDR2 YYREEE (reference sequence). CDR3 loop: CASSRGLAGDTQYF. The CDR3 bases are TGTGCCAGCAGCCGAGGACTAGCAGGCGATACGCAGTATTTT.

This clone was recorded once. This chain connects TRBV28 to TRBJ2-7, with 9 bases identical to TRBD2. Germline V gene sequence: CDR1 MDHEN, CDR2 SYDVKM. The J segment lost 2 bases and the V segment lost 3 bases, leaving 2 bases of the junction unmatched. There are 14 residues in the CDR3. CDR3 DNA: TGTGCCAGCAGTTTCTTAGCGGGAGCCTACGAGCAGTACTTC. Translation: CASSFLAGAYEQYF.

The CDR3 coding sequence is TGTGCCTGGAGTGTAGGGGGCGGCCGTGAGTACGAGCAGTACTTC. It encodes CAWSVGGGREYEQYF. The rearrangement uses TRBV30 and TRBJ2-7; 7 bases agree with TRBD1. This CDR3 has 15 residues. Germline CDR1 is GTSNPN and CDR2 is SVGIG (reference sequence). The ends lost 0 bases at V and 4 bases at J; junction bases unmatched: 9. The entire variable domain, with the rest obtained from reference TRBV30 and TRBJ2-7, is as follows: SQTIHQWPATLVQPVGSPLSLECTVEGTSNPNLYWYRQAAGRGLQLLFYSVGIGQISSEVPQNLSASRPQDRQFILSSKKLLLSDSGFYLCAWSVGGGREYEQYFGPGTRLTVT.